This T cell receptor beta chain was identified in a study of T cells expressing NK-cell markers. Study-wide background: In sorted CD3+CD56+NKG2C+, CD3+CD56+NKG2C- and CD3+CD56-NKG2C+ T cells, TCR beta repertoires were obtained. Regarding the study as a whole: Roughly 1.0-8% of CD8+ T cells in about six donors belonged to dominant NKG2C+ clonotypes.

Comment on this clonotype: Its antigen is undetermined.

With UMIs, 5'RACE template switching was used to make TCR beta cDNA. Using the 5' RACE reads, TCRdb records one entry per CDR3 protein without DNA. This listing includes fewer than 200,000 distinct CDR3 sequences. The V gene's germline CDR1 is SGHRS and CDR2 YFSETQ. The CDR3 sequence is 15 residues long. Sequenced material: blood T cells: a sorted CD56 or NKG2C T cell subset, CD4+ or CD8+ T cells, or bulk PBMC T cells (not recorded which). The TCR comes from a woman between 18 and 70 years old in good health. This chain joins TRBV5-1 and TRBJ2-5; the D gene TCRdb calls, TRBD2, cannot be checked with no DNA. CDR3 loop: CASSPGVAGGETQYF. Based on the CDR3 plus reference TRBV5-1 and TRBJ2-5, the full variable domain is KAGVTQTPRYLIKTRGQQVTLSCSPISGHRSVSWYQQTPGQGLQFLFEYFSETQRNKGNFPGRFSGRQFSNSRSEMNVSTLELGDSALYLCASSPGVAGGETQYFGPGTRLLVL.